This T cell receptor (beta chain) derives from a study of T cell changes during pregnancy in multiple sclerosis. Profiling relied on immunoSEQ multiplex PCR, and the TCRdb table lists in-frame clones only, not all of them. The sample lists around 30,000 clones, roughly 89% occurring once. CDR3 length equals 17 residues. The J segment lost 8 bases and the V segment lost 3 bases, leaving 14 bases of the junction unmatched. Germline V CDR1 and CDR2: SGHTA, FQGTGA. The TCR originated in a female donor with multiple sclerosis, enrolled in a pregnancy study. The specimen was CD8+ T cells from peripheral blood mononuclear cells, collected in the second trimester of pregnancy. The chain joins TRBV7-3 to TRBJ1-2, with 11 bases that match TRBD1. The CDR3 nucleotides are TGTGCCAGCAGCTTTTTTTCCGGGACAGGGGGTCGGGTAGGCTACACCTTC. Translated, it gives CASSFFSGTGGRVGYTF.